This is a list of T cell receptor beta chains from one sample in a study of CD8 T cells in Susac syndrome. From the immunoSEQ multiplex PCR reads, TCRdb called clonotypes with MiXCR, one entry per CDR3 protein. Of 150,000 to 200,000 distinct CDR3 sequences in the sample, roughly 95% are singletons; the top ten hold just over 0.13%. The sequencing sample was made of CD4+ T cells from PBMCs. These receptors all stem from a human donor in good health. CDR3s leave out the opening cysteine and the closing phenylalanine or tryptophan. Each record gives: clone size, J gene, V gene, CDR3 protein. Size tells how often a clone was seen (once, few, many) or the class of an expanded clone, and some rows leave it out.

>.|TRBJ2-5|TRBV9
ASSVVGQGGETQY
>once|TRBJ1-5|TRBV6-1
ASSEGGGFGQPQH
>.|TRBJ2-7|TRBV2
ASSVQGSGEQY
>.|TRBJ2-1|TRBV12-3/TRBV12-4
ASSPQGQILNEQF
>.|TRBJ1-4|TRBV6-1
ASRDSPNEKLF
>.|TRBJ2-2|TRBV2
ASSPDRGGGELF
>.|TRBJ2-1|TRBV11-2
ASSPDRGEQF
>once|TRBJ2-7|TRBV20-1
SANGAYSSYEQY
>.|TRBJ1-6|TRBV9
ASSVEGQNSPLH
>.|TRBJ2-3|TRBV20-1
SAPRGGVDTQY
>.|TRBJ1-2|TRBV5-6
ASTLLTHYYGYT
>.|TRBJ2-2|TRBV3-1
ASRTSDRDTGELF
>.|TRBJ1-1|TRBV6-6
ASRLTGGISNTEAF
>.|TRBJ2-5|TRBV5-1
ASSRLAGDWETQY
>once|TRBJ2-4|TRBV30
AWGPADGIQY
>.|TRBJ2-1|TRBV18
ASSPRDRGTQF
>.|TRBJ2-1|TRBV2
ATRWGVPYNEQF
>.|TRBJ1-6|TRBV11-2
ASSSLGTPNSPLH
>.|TRBJ1-5|TRBV6-4
ASSDGSAFNQPQH
>.|TRBJ2-1|TRBV4-2
ASSQEWTGAGRQF
>.|TRBJ2-1|TRBV20-1
SAQGNEQF
>.|TRBJ1-5|TRBV7-2
ASSSGSGNQPQH
>.|TRBJ1-2|TRBV7-9
ASSRDGYYGYT
>.|TRBJ1-2|TRBV27
ASSLGRYYGYT
>.|TRBJ2-5|TRBV12-5
ASGRQQETQY
>.|TRBJ2-2|TRBV10-1
ASSESLGGAGELF
>.|TRBJ2-3|TRBV7-9
ASSRQLSSTDTQY
>.|TRBJ2-3|TRBV5-1
ASSLIGLADTQY
>.|TRBJ1-1|TRBV2
ASILMNTEAF
>.|TRBJ2-3|TRBV19
ASRKGRTDTQY
>.|TRBJ1-2|TRBV6-5
ASSTVGVRGDGYT
>.|TRBJ2-1|TRBV7-3
ASSSDRATGQF
>few|TRBJ2-1|TRBV2
ARGGEGTNEQF
>.|TRBJ2-7|TRBV20-1
SASRVGGGEQY
>.|TRBJ2-7|TRBV29-1
SVLAGGLNYEQY
>.|TRBJ1-5|TRBV27
ASSFYRGNQPQH
>.|TRBJ2-7|TRBV12-3/TRBV12-4
ASSLLPVGSYEQY
>.|TRBJ1-1|TRBV20-1
SARETGFAEAF
>.|TRBJ2-4|TRBV4-1
ASSQLAWLAKNIQY
>.|TRBJ1-5|TRBV20-1
SARTGASNQPQH
>.|TRBJ1-1|TRBV5-1
ASSQIETGVPEAF
>.|TRBJ1-2|TRBV28
ASTTRGQFYGYT
>.|TRBJ2-4|TRBV6-5
ASSYRGDKNIQY
>once|TRBJ1-1|TRBV19
ASSILGLNTEAF
>once|TRBJ2-5|TRBV6-1
ASKQTGGEFQETQY
>.|TRBJ2-3|TRBV7-2
ASRPSGGATDTQY
>few|TRBJ1-5|TRBV5-6
ASSSPQGNQPQH
>.|TRBJ1-6|TRBV7-2
ASSSRGTGGSPLH
>.|TRBJ2-5|TRBV20-1
SAHQPRQTQETQY
>.|TRBJ2-3|TRBV2
ASTPDRGTQY
>.|TRBJ2-7|TRBV29-1
SVDNSYEQY